Listed below are T cell receptor beta chains from one sample, sequenced in a study of human T cells and chemical hapten exposure. Via MiXCR, TCRdb re-called the RACE reads, giving one row per CDR3 protein. Here the sample spans about 98,000 distinct CDR3 sequences, 11% being singletons. The material sequenced was whole blood, taken in connection with sensitization to the hapten diphenylcyclopropenone (DPC). Receptor source: a woman aged 55-69 years with alopecia areata. Some clones in this sample may be carry-over from other donors' samples. CDR3s include the opening cysteine and the closing phenylalanine or tryptophan. Fields, in order: V gene, clone size, J gene, D gene, CDR3 DNA, CDR3 protein. D genes are given only for firm matches. Some rows have no size entry. The others give once, few or many, or a class for an expanded clone.

v_call: TRBV29-1; clone_size: few; j_call: TRBJ1-1; d_call: TRBD1; cdr3_nt: TGCAGCGCCGCGACAGGGGGAGTAACTGAAGCTTTCTTT; cdr3_aa: CSAATGGVTEAFF
v_call: TRBV7-2; clone_size: -; j_call: TRBJ2-1; d_call: TRBD2; cdr3_nt: TGTGCCAGCAGCTTGGACCGAGCGGGGGGCGCCTACAATGAGCAGTTCTTC; cdr3_aa: CASSLDRAGGAYNEQFF
v_call: TRBV29-1; clone_size: few; j_call: TRBJ1-1; d_call: -; cdr3_nt: TGCAGCGTTGGACAGGATTACACTGAAGCTTTCTTT; cdr3_aa: CSVGQDYTEAFF
v_call: TRBV20-1; clone_size: few; j_call: TRBJ2-3; d_call: TRBD2; cdr3_nt: TGCAGTGCGCATAAACTAGCGGTTAACACAGATACGCAGTATTTT; cdr3_aa: CSAHKLAVNTDTQYF
v_call: TRBV18; clone_size: many; j_call: TRBJ2-5; d_call: -; cdr3_nt: TGTGCCAGCTCCCCTGGCCAGAGAGAGACCCAGTACTTC; cdr3_aa: CASSPGQRETQYF
v_call: TRBV5-1; clone_size: few; j_call: TRBJ2-3; d_call: -; cdr3_nt: TGCGCCAGCAGCTCCGGATATTACAGGGCTTCTAGCACAGATACGCAGTATTTT; cdr3_aa: CASSSGYYRASSTDTQYF
v_call: TRBV4-1; clone_size: -; j_call: TRBJ2-3; d_call: -; cdr3_nt: TGCGCCAGCAGCGCCCGGGCAAGGGATGATACGCAGTATTTT; cdr3_aa: CASSARARDDTQYF
v_call: TRBV10-3; clone_size: many; j_call: TRBJ2-5; d_call: TRBD1; cdr3_nt: TGTGCCATCGCGGGACAGGGCCAAGAGACCCAGTACTTC; cdr3_aa: CAIAGQGQETQYF
v_call: TRBV7-3; clone_size: many; j_call: TRBJ1-3; d_call: -; cdr3_nt: TGTGCCAGCAGCGAAAGGGGGGGATCTGAAAACACCATATATTTT; cdr3_aa: CASSERGGSENTIYF
v_call: TRBV6-1; clone_size: -; j_call: TRBJ1-2; d_call: TRBD1; cdr3_nt: TGTGCCAGCAGTCCCTGGACAGGGGATTATGGCTACACCTTC; cdr3_aa: CASSPWTGDYGYTF
v_call: TRBV20-1; clone_size: few; j_call: TRBJ1-5; d_call: -; cdr3_nt: TGCAGTGCTAGGGGTAGCAATCAGCCCCAGCATTTT; cdr3_aa: CSARGSNQPQHF
v_call: TRBV9; clone_size: few; j_call: TRBJ2-3; d_call: -; cdr3_nt: TGTGCCAGCAGCGTAGCGGGGCATGCCTATGACACAGATACGCAGTATTTT; cdr3_aa: CASSVAGHAYDTDTQYF
v_call: TRBV27; clone_size: many; j_call: TRBJ1-1; d_call: -; cdr3_nt: TGTGCCAGCAGTTCCGCCTGGGCAGGGGAGACGGAAGCTTTCTTT; cdr3_aa: CASSSAWAGETEAFF
v_call: TRBV29-1; clone_size: many; j_call: TRBJ2-2; d_call: TRBD1; cdr3_nt: TGCAGCGTTGAGGGGACAGGGAACACCGGGGAGCTGTTTTTT; cdr3_aa: CSVEGTGNTGELFF
v_call: TRBV20-1; clone_size: -; j_call: TRBJ1-5; d_call: -; cdr3_nt: TGCAGTGCTAGATGGACAGCCAATCAGCCCCAGCATTTT; cdr3_aa: CSARWTANQPQHF